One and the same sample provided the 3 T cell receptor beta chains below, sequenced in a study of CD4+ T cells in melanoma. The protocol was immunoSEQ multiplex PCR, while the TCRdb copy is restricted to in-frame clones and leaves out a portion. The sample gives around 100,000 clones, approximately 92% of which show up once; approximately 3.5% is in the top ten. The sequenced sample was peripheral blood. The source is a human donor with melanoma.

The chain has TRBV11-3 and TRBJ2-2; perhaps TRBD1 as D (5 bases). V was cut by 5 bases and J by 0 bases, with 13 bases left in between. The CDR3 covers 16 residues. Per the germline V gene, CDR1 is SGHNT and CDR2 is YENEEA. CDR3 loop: CASSTQDPSNTGELFF. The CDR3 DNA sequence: TGTGCCAGCAGCACACAGGACCCCTCGAACACCGGGGAGCTGTTTTTT.

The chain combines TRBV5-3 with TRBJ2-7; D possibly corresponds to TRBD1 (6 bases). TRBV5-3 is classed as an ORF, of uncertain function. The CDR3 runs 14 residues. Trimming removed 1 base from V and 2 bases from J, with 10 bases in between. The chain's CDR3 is CARSLRDTPYEQYF. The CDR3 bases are TGTGCCAGAAGCTTGAGGGACACTCCCTACGAGCAGTACTTC.

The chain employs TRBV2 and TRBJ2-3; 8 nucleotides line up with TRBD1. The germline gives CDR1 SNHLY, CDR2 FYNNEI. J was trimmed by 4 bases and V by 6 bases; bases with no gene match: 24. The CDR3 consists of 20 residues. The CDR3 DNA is TGTGCCAGCAGACTGGACAGGGTAGGAAGTCCAACTACAGGGGCAGATACGCAGTATTTT. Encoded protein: CASRLDRVGSPTTGADTQYF.